The rows below give T cell receptor beta chains drawn from one sample of a study of T cells in Graves' hyperthyroidism and ophthalmopathy. TCRdb analysed the multiplex PCR reads with MiXCR anew, one entry per CDR3 protein. Among more than 350,000 distinct CDR3 sequences, 15% were seen once, and the ten largest hold roughly 33%. Sequencing was done on a sample of blood. Receptors originate from a woman aged 25 to 45 with Graves' hyperthyroidism. CDR3s include the opening cysteine and the closing phenylalanine or tryptophan. A D gene is named only where the DNA matches it firmly. For some rows the clone size is stated as once, few or many, or as a class when expanded; others skip it.

clone_size: -; d_call: TRBD2; j_call: TRBJ2-1; v_call: TRBV5-1; cdr3_nt: TGCGCCAGCAGCTCGGGACTAGCGGGAATATCCTACAATGAGCAGTTCTTC; cdr3_aa: CASSSGLAGISYNEQFF
clone_size: many; d_call: -; j_call: TRBJ1-4; v_call: TRBV12-3/TRBV12-4; cdr3_nt: TGTGCCAGCAGTATAGGAGGCAACCTTAATGAAAAACTGTTTTTT; cdr3_aa: CASSIGGNLNEKLFF
clone_size: many; d_call: -; j_call: TRBJ1-4; v_call: TRBV6-1; cdr3_nt: TGTGCCAGCAGTTCCCCCGCCGGGAAACTGTTTTTT; cdr3_aa: CASSSPAGKLFF
clone_size: few; d_call: TRBD2; j_call: TRBJ2-6; v_call: TRBV28; cdr3_nt: TGTGCCAGCAGTCCACCGGGACTAGCTCCCGGGGCCAACGTCCTGACTTTC; cdr3_aa: CASSPPGLAPGANVLTF
clone_size: few; d_call: TRBD2; j_call: TRBJ2-7; v_call: TRBV5-5; cdr3_nt: TGTGCCAGCAGCCTTCGGGACTATGAAATTTCCTACGAGCAGTACTTC; cdr3_aa: CASSLRDYEISYEQYF
clone_size: many; d_call: -; j_call: TRBJ2-1; v_call: TRBV27; cdr3_nt: TGTGCCAGCAGCGCTGAAGGATGGGGTGAGCAGTTCTTC; cdr3_aa: CASSAEGWGEQFF
clone_size: many; d_call: -; j_call: TRBJ2-7; v_call: TRBV6-5; cdr3_nt: TGTGCCAGCAGTTACGTCGGGGCCCTCTACGAGCAGTACTTC; cdr3_aa: CASSYVGALYEQYF
clone_size: many; d_call: TRBD2; j_call: TRBJ2-7; v_call: TRBV13; cdr3_nt: TGTGCCAGCAGCTTAGAATTTCTTGGAGGCGGGAGCGAGCAGTACTTC; cdr3_aa: CASSLEFLGGGSEQYF
clone_size: few; d_call: TRBD1; j_call: TRBJ1-2; v_call: TRBV5-4; cdr3_nt: TGTGCCAGCAGCTCCGCTCTGGGACAGGGGAACTATGGCTACACCTTC; cdr3_aa: CASSSALGQGNYGYTF
clone_size: few; d_call: -; j_call: TRBJ1-1; v_call: TRBV5-1; cdr3_nt: TGCGCCAGCAGCTTCTCTGGACTTAGGAAGCCTGAAGCTTTCTTT; cdr3_aa: CASSFSGLRKPEAFF
clone_size: many; d_call: -; j_call: TRBJ1-1; v_call: TRBV27; cdr3_nt: TGTGCCAGCAGTTTAAGGTCGGGACAAAGAAGATACAACACTGAAGCTTTCTTT; cdr3_aa: CASSLRSGQRRYNTEAFF
clone_size: -; d_call: -; j_call: TRBJ1-1; v_call: TRBV7-9; cdr3_nt: TGTGCCAGCAGCTACATTTCGAGGGGAAAGGGGAACACTGAAGCTTTCTTT; cdr3_aa: CASSYISRGKGNTEAFF
clone_size: few; d_call: -; j_call: TRBJ2-3; v_call: TRBV5-5; cdr3_nt: TGTGCCAGCAGCCTCCGTTGGGGGGGCTATACTGACACAGATACGCAGTATTTT; cdr3_aa: CASSLRWGGYTDTDTQYF
clone_size: -; d_call: -; j_call: TRBJ2-2; v_call: TRBV27; cdr3_nt: TGTGCCAGCAGCTACGGCCCCCGGTGGCCCAGGGAGCTGTTTTTT; cdr3_aa: CASSYGPRWPRELFF
clone_size: few; d_call: -; j_call: TRBJ2-7; v_call: TRBV7-6; cdr3_nt: TGTGCCAGCAGCTTAGTGCAGGGGACCTCCTACGAGCAGTACTTC; cdr3_aa: CASSLVQGTSYEQYF
clone_size: many; d_call: -; j_call: TRBJ2-2; v_call: TRBV3-1; cdr3_nt: TGTGCCAGCAGCCAAGGACTAGTTTCCGGGGAGCTGTTTTTT; cdr3_aa: CASSQGLVSGELFF
clone_size: many; d_call: TRBD2; j_call: TRBJ2-7; v_call: TRBV29-1; cdr3_nt: TGCAGCGTAGAAAGCGGGAGGTCCTACGAGCAGTACTTC; cdr3_aa: CSVESGRSYEQYF
clone_size: many; d_call: -; j_call: TRBJ2-1; v_call: TRBV30; cdr3_nt: TGTGCCTGGAGTGTGTCGGGGGTCTCCTACAATGAGCAGTTCTTC; cdr3_aa: CAWSVSGVSYNEQFF
clone_size: -; d_call: -; j_call: TRBJ2-6; v_call: TRBV20-1; cdr3_nt: TGCAGTGCTAGGGGGGACGGATACTCTGGGGCCAACGTCCTGACTTTC; cdr3_aa: CSARGDGYSGANVLTF
clone_size: -; d_call: -; j_call: TRBJ2-3; v_call: TRBV12-3/TRBV12-4; cdr3_nt: TGTGCCAGCAGTTTCGGTGCGGGCACCCCATCTCCCTCTAGCACAGATACGCAGTATTTT; cdr3_aa: CASSFGAGTPSPSSTDTQYF
clone_size: -; d_call: -; j_call: TRBJ2-5; v_call: TRBV19; cdr3_nt: TGTGCCAGTAGTGTCGTCCGGACAGACCAAGAGACCCAGTACTTC; cdr3_aa: CASSVVRTDQETQYF
clone_size: many; d_call: TRBD2; j_call: TRBJ2-7; v_call: TRBV20-1; cdr3_nt: TGCAGTGCGCCGGAGGGCCTAGCGGGAGGGTCCTACGAGCAGTACTTC; cdr3_aa: CSAPEGLAGGSYEQYF
clone_size: few; d_call: -; j_call: TRBJ2-2; v_call: TRBV11-3; cdr3_nt: TGTGCCAGCAGCTTAGAGCCGGACTCAAACACCGGGGAGCTGTTTTTT; cdr3_aa: CASSLEPDSNTGELFF
clone_size: few; d_call: -; j_call: TRBJ1-6; v_call: TRBV27; cdr3_nt: TGTGCCAGCAGTTCCGTCGGTTCACCCCTCCACTTT; cdr3_aa: CASSSVGSPLHF
clone_size: many; d_call: TRBD2; j_call: TRBJ2-3; v_call: TRBV18; cdr3_nt: TGTGCCAGCTCACAACCGGGACTAGGTGAAGATACGCAGTATTTT; cdr3_aa: CASSQPGLGEDTQYF
clone_size: many; d_call: TRBD2; j_call: TRBJ2-5; v_call: TRBV15; cdr3_nt: TGTGCCACCAGCAGAGACGGACTAGCGGGAATGGAGACCCAGTACTTC; cdr3_aa: CATSRDGLAGMETQYF
clone_size: many; d_call: TRBD2; j_call: TRBJ2-1; v_call: TRBV7-2; cdr3_nt: TGTGCCAGCAGCCCCCTAGCGGGAGGGCCTTGGAATGAGCAGTTCTTC; cdr3_aa: CASSPLAGGPWNEQFF
clone_size: -; d_call: TRBD1; j_call: TRBJ2-7; v_call: TRBV5-5; cdr3_nt: TGTGCCAGCAGCTTGGGGACAGGGTCTACTTACGAGCAGTACTTC; cdr3_aa: CASSLGTGSTYEQYF
clone_size: many; d_call: -; j_call: TRBJ2-1; v_call: TRBV30; cdr3_nt: TGTGCCTGGAGTGGTTCTTATGAGCAGTTCTTC; cdr3_aa: CAWSGSYEQFF
clone_size: -; d_call: TRBD1; j_call: TRBJ2-7; v_call: TRBV10-3; cdr3_nt: TGTGCCATCAGTGTAGGGACAGGGGGCGAGCAGTACTTC; cdr3_aa: CAISVGTGGEQYF
clone_size: many; d_call: TRBD1; j_call: TRBJ1-6; v_call: TRBV2; cdr3_nt: TGTGCCAGCAGTGACTTCGACAGGGGATCTTCACCCCTCCACTTT; cdr3_aa: CASSDFDRGSSPLHF
clone_size: -; d_call: TRBD2; j_call: TRBJ2-7; v_call: TRBV10-3; cdr3_nt: TGTGCCATCAGCTTACACCCGCTAGCGGGAGACGTCGACGAGCAGTACTTC; cdr3_aa: CAISLHPLAGDVDEQYF
clone_size: many; d_call: -; j_call: TRBJ2-7; v_call: TRBV5-4; cdr3_nt: TGTGCCAGCAGCTTGAAAGGCCAGCCCTACGAGCAGTACTTC; cdr3_aa: CASSLKGQPYEQYF
clone_size: many; d_call: TRBD1; j_call: TRBJ2-1; v_call: TRBV5-1; cdr3_nt: TGCGCCAGCAGTCCCGGACAGGGAGTATTAAATGAGCAGTTCTTC; cdr3_aa: CASSPGQGVLNEQFF
clone_size: few; d_call: -; j_call: TRBJ2-2; v_call: TRBV3-1; cdr3_nt: TGTGCCAGCAGCCAAGGGTTTGGAATCGGGGAGCTGTTTTTT; cdr3_aa: CASSQGFGIGELFF
clone_size: -; d_call: TRBD1; j_call: TRBJ1-2; v_call: TRBV27; cdr3_nt: TGTGCCAGCAGTTTAAGGGGGACAGGGGCGGGCTACACCTTC; cdr3_aa: CASSLRGTGAGYTF
clone_size: once; d_call: -; j_call: TRBJ2-7; v_call: TRBV7-2; cdr3_nt: TGTGCCAGCAGCTTCCCTTCAGCCTACGAGCAGTACTTC; cdr3_aa: CASSFPSAYEQYF
clone_size: few; d_call: TRBD1; j_call: TRBJ1-2; v_call: TRBV3-1; cdr3_nt: TGTGCCAGCAGCCACACTGACTCAGGGGGCGCCGGCTATGGCTACACCTTC; cdr3_aa: CASSHTDSGGAGYGYTF
clone_size: few; d_call: -; j_call: TRBJ2-1; v_call: TRBV20-1; cdr3_nt: TGCAGTGCTAGAGCGCCCCTTCTAGCGACTACCTACAATGAGCAGTTCTTC; cdr3_aa: CSARAPLLATTYNEQFF
clone_size: few; d_call: TRBD2; j_call: TRBJ2-1; v_call: TRBV6-2/TRBV6-3; cdr3_nt: TGTGCCAGCAGTTACAGCGGGAGGGCCCGGAATGAGCAGTTCTTC; cdr3_aa: CASSYSGRARNEQFF
clone_size: -; d_call: TRBD2; j_call: TRBJ2-5; v_call: TRBV13; cdr3_nt: TGTGCCAGCAGCTTGGCAGCGGGGAACCAAGAGACCCAGTACTTC; cdr3_aa: CASSLAAGNQETQYF
clone_size: few; d_call: -; j_call: TRBJ1-5; v_call: TRBV15; cdr3_nt: TGTGCCACCAGCAGAGAAAAGAGCAATCAGCCCCAGCATTTT; cdr3_aa: CATSREKSNQPQHF
clone_size: many; d_call: TRBD2; j_call: TRBJ2-1; v_call: TRBV20-1; cdr3_nt: TGCAGTGCTAGTCGGGGGGTGTCCTACAATGAGCAGTTCTTC; cdr3_aa: CSASRGVSYNEQFF
clone_size: -; d_call: TRBD1; j_call: TRBJ1-5; v_call: TRBV15; cdr3_nt: TGTGCCACCAGCAGCCCGGGACAGGGGAATATCGGCAATCAGCCCCAGCATTTT; cdr3_aa: CATSSPGQGNIGNQPQHF
clone_size: few; d_call: -; j_call: TRBJ2-2; v_call: TRBV10-1; cdr3_nt: TGCGCCAGCAGTGCCCGGCGGGGGCCGAGGGATCCCGGGGAGCTGTTTTTT; cdr3_aa: CASSARRGPRDPGELFF
clone_size: few; d_call: TRBD2; j_call: TRBJ2-3; v_call: TRBV12-3/TRBV12-4; cdr3_nt: TGTGCCAGCAGTTTAGCTGGCGGGAGGGGGTCAGATACGCAGTATTTT; cdr3_aa: CASSLAGGRGSDTQYF